Given below is one T cell receptor (beta chain) in context. What it recognizes is unknown. This sample was included in a study of post-analysis software for immune sequencing data. Study details: Both relapsing-remitting and secondary progressive multiple sclerosis featured among the disease courses, as did progressive-relapsing multiple sclerosis.

Study results and caveats: TRBV segments more frequent in patients than in controls numbered a few and included TRBV5-6, TRBV5-1 and TRBV20-1. Normalized Chao1 diversity in multiple sclerosis patients fell significantly below that of controls. Strong co-clustering by F measure linked samples that shared a preparation batch.

Libraries were made from TCR beta cDNA, and they carried unique molecular identifiers. It was from roughly 1 to 10 million T cells that some 460,000 cDNA molecules came. TCRdb itself ran the PCR reads through MiXCR, one entry per CDR3 protein. The sample holds around 700,000 distinct CDR3 sequences, around 60% seen once. The V and J ends lost 6 bases and 1 base respectively, with 13 bases between them. CDR1 DFQATT and CDR2 SNEGSKA come from the germline V gene (reference sequence). The CDR3 spans 14 residues. The rearrangement links TRBV20-1 to TRBJ1-5; D uncertain. This clonotype originated in a girl aged 2 to 10 with multiple sclerosis. The sequencing sample was made of blood. CDR3 nucleotides: TGCAGTGCGCTGGGGAGGTGGAGCAATCAGCCCCAGCATTTT. Its translation: CSALGRWSNQPQHF.